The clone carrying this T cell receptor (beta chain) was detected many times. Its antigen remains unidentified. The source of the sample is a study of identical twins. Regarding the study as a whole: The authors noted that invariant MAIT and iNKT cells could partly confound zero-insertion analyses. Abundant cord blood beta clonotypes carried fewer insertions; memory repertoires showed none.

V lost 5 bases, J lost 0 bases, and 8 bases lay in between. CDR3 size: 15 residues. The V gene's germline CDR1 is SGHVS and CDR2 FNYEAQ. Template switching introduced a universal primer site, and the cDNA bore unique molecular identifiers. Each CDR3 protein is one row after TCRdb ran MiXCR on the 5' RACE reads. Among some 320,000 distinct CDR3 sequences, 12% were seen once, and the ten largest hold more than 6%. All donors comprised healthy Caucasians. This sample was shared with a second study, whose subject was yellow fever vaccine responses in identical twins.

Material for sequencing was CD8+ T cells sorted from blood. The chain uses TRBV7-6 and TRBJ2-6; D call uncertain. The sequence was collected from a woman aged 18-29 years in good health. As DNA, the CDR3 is TGTGCCAGCAGCCAACTGTACTCTGGGGCCAACGTCCTGACTTTC. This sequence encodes CASSQLYSGANVLTF.